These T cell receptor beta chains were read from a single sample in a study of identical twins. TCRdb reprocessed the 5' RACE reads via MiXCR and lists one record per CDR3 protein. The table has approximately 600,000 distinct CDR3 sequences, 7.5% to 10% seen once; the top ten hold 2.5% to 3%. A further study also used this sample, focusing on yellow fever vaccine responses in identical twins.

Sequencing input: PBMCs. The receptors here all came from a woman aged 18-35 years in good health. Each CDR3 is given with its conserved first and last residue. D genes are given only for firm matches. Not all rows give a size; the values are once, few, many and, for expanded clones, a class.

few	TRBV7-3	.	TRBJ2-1	CASSPNRASYNEQFF	TGTGCCAGCAGCCCTAACAGGGCCTCCTACAATGAGCAGTTCTTC
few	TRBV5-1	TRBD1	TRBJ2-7	CASSSSVQGAYEQYF	TGCGCCAGCAGCTCGAGCGTACAGGGGGCCTACGAGCAGTACTTC
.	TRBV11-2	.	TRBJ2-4	CASSLGASSGNIQYF	TGTGCCAGCAGCTTAGGAGCTAGCTCGGGAAACATTCAGTACTTC
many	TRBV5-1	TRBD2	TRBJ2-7	CASSPGGDSYEQYF	TGCGCCAGCAGCCCCGGGGGGGACTCCTACGAGCAGTACTTC
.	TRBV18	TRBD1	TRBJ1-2	CASSPLVIRTGGDYGYTF	TGTGCCAGCTCACCACTAGTAATCCGGACAGGGGGCGACTATGGCTACACCTTC
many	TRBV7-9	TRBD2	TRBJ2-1	CASRLAGGLNEQFF	TGTGCCAGCAGACTAGCGGGGGGCCTCAATGAGCAGTTCTTC
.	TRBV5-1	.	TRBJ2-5	CASSFRDGSETQYF	TGCGCCAGCAGCTTCCGGGACGGATCAGAGACCCAGTACTTC
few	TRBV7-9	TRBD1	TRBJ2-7	CASSFPQGEWDEQYF	TGTGCCAGCAGCTTTCCCCAGGGGGAGTGGGACGAGCAGTACTTC
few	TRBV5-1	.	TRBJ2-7	CASSLEGRAYEQYF	TGCGCCAGCAGCTTGGAGGGGCGTGCCTACGAGCAGTACTTC
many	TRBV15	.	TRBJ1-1	CATSRQMNTEAFF	TGTGCCACCAGCAGACAGATGAACACTGAAGCTTTCTTT
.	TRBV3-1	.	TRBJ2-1	CASSRTASYNEQFF	TGTGCCAGCAGCCGGACAGCGTCCTACAATGAGCAGTTCTTC
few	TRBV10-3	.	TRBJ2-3	CAISGWDTQYF	TGTGCCATCAGTGGTTGGGATACGCAGTATTTT
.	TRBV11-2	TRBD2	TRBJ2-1	CASSSPGLAGGRSYNEQFF	TGTGCCAGCAGCTCCCCCGGACTAGCGGGGGGACGCTCCTACAATGAGCAGTTCTTC
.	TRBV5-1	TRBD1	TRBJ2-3	CASSPGTGRDTQYF	TGCGCCAGCAGCCCCGGGACAGGGCGAGATACGCAGTATTTT
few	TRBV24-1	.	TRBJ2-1	CATSDLGQEQFF	TGTGCCACCAGTGATTTAGGACAAGAGCAGTTCTTC
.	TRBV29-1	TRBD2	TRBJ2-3	CSVITPGLAEHSTDTQYF	TGCAGCGTTATAACTCCGGGACTAGCGGAACATAGCACAGATACGCAGTATTTT
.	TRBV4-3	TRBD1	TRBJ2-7	CASSHSRGQSYEQYF	TGCGCCAGCAGCCATTCTCGGGGACAGTCCTACGAGCAGTACTTC
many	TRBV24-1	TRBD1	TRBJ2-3	CATSDGTGPTYTQYF	TGTGCCACCAGTGATGGGACAGGGCCCACTTATACGCAGTATTTT
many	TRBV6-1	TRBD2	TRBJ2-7	CASRNFGTSGGLGNEQYF	TGTGCCAGCAGAAACTTCGGGACTAGCGGGGGGCTGGGGAACGAGCAGTACTTC
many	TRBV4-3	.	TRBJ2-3	CASSQEGSTDTQYF	TGCGCCAGCAGCCAAGAAGGTAGCACAGATACGCAGTATTTT
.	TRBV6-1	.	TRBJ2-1	CASRPDVGEQFF	TGTGCCAGCAGACCGGACGTCGGTGAGCAGTTCTTC
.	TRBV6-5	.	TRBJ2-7	CASSLGRASTYEQYF	TGTGCCAGCAGTTTGGGCAGGGCCTCAACCTACGAGCAGTACTTC
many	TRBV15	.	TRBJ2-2	CATSRDWDDLGGELFF	TGTGCCACCAGCAGAGATTGGGACGACTTAGGGGGGGAGCTGTTTTTT
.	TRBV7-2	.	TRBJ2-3	CASSESRDTDTQYF	TGTGCCAGCAGCGAGAGCCGAGACACAGATACGCAGTATTTT
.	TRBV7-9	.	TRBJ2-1	CASSLARAGGSEQFF	TGTGCCAGCAGCTTAGCGCGGGCAGGAGGAAGTGAGCAGTTCTTC
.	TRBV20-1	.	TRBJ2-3	CSASPRALATYRTDTQYF	TGCAGTGCTAGTCCCCGGGCTCTAGCAACCTATAGGACAGATACGCAGTATTTT
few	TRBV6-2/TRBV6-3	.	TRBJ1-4	CASSNLKNEKLFF	TGTGCCAGCAGTAATCTGAAAAATGAAAAACTGTTTTTT